These 5 T cell receptor beta chains came from one sample sequenced in a study of blood T cell repertoires in COVID-19. Repertoires were generated with immunoSEQ multiplex PCR, while TCRdb's copy carries only in-frame clones and drops some. The sample has some 120,000 clones, less than 90% seen once; the top ten hold 1.5% to 2%. The specimen was peripheral blood. All receptors derive from a man between 65 and 80 years old with acute or convalescent COVID-19.

The chain has TRBV5-1 and TRBJ1-1, with 11 positions matching TRBD1. Unmatched junction bases numbered 11, after V lost 1 base and J lost 6 bases. CDR1 and CDR2 (germline): SGHRS, YFSETQ. The CDR3 consists of 17 residues. The CDR3 loop is CASSLRAPGQGAPEAFF. DNA for the CDR3: TGCGCCAGCAGCTTGCGAGCCCCTGGACAGGGGGCCCCTGAAGCTTTCTTT.

The CDR3 DNA reads as TGCGCCAGCAGCCAGCACAACAGAGGAGGGACTGAAGCTTTCTTT. As protein: CASSQHNRGGTEAFF. The chain recombines TRBV5-1 with TRBJ1-1; D gene uncertain. Looked up from germline, CDR1 is SGHRS and CDR2 is YFSETQ. V was clipped by 4 bases and J by 5 bases, with 18 bases between them. This CDR3 is built from 15 residues.

V and J are TRBV4-2 and TRBJ2-3; 12 bases are a match to TRBD2. Germline V gene data show CDR1 as LGHNA and CDR2 as YNFKEQ. Trimming at V came to 4 bases and at J to 4 bases, leaving 6 bases not matched to a gene. CDR3 length equals 16 residues. In nucleotides, the CDR3 is TGTGCCAGCAGCCCCCGCCGACTAGCGGGGGCAGATACGCAGTATTTT. This sequence encodes CASSPRRLAGADTQYF.

This clone was observed a handful of times. This chain links TRBV18 with TRBJ1-2; unclear D gene. The CDR3 runs 15 residues. The germline V gene has CDR1 KGHSH and CDR2 LQKENI. Trimming stripped 1 base from V and 0 bases from J, with 9 bases between. CDR3 nucleotide sequence: TGTGCCAGCTCACCACAGTGGGCAGCTAACTATGGCTACACCTTC. Protein: CASSPQWAANYGYTF.

The chain has TRBV29-1 and TRBJ1-1, with a weak D call TRBD1 (6 bases). Germline-derived CDR1 and CDR2 are SQVTM and ANQGSEA. The V and J ends lost 7 bases and 6 bases respectively, with 15 bases between them. The length of the CDR3 is 12 residues. CDR3 coding DNA: TGCAGCGCTCGACGGACAGTCTCTGAAGCTTTCTTT. Translation gives CSARRTVSEAFF.